A single T cell receptor (beta chain) is shown here with its context. Libraries were prepared by immunoSEQ multiplex PCR; TCRdb keeps only in-frame clonotypes and omits some of them. Here the sample spans about 170,000 clones, 80% to 95% being singletons. The data originate from a study of control samples from healthy donors and cancer patients. The germline CDR1 and CDR2 sequences are LNHDA and SQIVND (reference sequence). Trimming pared 8 bases from V and 3 bases from J, leaving 10 bases between. The CDR3 contains 12 residues. This receptor was taken from a middle-aged woman in good health. Sequencing was performed on blood. The chain joins TRBV19 to TRBJ2-5; D is undetermined. The CDR3 here is CASGVPKETQYF. DNA for the CDR3: TGTGCCAGTGGGGTACCCAAAGAGACCCAGTACTTC.